This T cell receptor (beta chain) was retrieved from a study of T-cell memory formation after mild COVID-19. The CDR3 spans 16 residues. V was trimmed by 4 bases and J by 2 bases, leaving 21 bases between them. The V gene's germline CDR1 is SQVTM and CDR2 ANQGSEA. MiXCR, run by TCRdb on the 5' RACE reads, gives a single entry per CDR3 protein. Among about 470,000 distinct CDR3 sequences listed, about 23% were seen once. The chain joins TRBV29-1 to TRBJ2-7; a possible D gene is TRBD1 (6 bases). The sequencing sample was made of PBMCs or a T cell subset sorted from them (not recorded which). The TCR comes from an adult woman who had mild COVID-19 (a few samples of this study predate the infection). Cell type and time point are not known. The CDR3 nucleotides are TGCAGCGTTGTCAAATCGGCAGGGGCTGTCACCTACGAGCAGTACTTC. Residues: CSVVKSAGAVTYEQYF.